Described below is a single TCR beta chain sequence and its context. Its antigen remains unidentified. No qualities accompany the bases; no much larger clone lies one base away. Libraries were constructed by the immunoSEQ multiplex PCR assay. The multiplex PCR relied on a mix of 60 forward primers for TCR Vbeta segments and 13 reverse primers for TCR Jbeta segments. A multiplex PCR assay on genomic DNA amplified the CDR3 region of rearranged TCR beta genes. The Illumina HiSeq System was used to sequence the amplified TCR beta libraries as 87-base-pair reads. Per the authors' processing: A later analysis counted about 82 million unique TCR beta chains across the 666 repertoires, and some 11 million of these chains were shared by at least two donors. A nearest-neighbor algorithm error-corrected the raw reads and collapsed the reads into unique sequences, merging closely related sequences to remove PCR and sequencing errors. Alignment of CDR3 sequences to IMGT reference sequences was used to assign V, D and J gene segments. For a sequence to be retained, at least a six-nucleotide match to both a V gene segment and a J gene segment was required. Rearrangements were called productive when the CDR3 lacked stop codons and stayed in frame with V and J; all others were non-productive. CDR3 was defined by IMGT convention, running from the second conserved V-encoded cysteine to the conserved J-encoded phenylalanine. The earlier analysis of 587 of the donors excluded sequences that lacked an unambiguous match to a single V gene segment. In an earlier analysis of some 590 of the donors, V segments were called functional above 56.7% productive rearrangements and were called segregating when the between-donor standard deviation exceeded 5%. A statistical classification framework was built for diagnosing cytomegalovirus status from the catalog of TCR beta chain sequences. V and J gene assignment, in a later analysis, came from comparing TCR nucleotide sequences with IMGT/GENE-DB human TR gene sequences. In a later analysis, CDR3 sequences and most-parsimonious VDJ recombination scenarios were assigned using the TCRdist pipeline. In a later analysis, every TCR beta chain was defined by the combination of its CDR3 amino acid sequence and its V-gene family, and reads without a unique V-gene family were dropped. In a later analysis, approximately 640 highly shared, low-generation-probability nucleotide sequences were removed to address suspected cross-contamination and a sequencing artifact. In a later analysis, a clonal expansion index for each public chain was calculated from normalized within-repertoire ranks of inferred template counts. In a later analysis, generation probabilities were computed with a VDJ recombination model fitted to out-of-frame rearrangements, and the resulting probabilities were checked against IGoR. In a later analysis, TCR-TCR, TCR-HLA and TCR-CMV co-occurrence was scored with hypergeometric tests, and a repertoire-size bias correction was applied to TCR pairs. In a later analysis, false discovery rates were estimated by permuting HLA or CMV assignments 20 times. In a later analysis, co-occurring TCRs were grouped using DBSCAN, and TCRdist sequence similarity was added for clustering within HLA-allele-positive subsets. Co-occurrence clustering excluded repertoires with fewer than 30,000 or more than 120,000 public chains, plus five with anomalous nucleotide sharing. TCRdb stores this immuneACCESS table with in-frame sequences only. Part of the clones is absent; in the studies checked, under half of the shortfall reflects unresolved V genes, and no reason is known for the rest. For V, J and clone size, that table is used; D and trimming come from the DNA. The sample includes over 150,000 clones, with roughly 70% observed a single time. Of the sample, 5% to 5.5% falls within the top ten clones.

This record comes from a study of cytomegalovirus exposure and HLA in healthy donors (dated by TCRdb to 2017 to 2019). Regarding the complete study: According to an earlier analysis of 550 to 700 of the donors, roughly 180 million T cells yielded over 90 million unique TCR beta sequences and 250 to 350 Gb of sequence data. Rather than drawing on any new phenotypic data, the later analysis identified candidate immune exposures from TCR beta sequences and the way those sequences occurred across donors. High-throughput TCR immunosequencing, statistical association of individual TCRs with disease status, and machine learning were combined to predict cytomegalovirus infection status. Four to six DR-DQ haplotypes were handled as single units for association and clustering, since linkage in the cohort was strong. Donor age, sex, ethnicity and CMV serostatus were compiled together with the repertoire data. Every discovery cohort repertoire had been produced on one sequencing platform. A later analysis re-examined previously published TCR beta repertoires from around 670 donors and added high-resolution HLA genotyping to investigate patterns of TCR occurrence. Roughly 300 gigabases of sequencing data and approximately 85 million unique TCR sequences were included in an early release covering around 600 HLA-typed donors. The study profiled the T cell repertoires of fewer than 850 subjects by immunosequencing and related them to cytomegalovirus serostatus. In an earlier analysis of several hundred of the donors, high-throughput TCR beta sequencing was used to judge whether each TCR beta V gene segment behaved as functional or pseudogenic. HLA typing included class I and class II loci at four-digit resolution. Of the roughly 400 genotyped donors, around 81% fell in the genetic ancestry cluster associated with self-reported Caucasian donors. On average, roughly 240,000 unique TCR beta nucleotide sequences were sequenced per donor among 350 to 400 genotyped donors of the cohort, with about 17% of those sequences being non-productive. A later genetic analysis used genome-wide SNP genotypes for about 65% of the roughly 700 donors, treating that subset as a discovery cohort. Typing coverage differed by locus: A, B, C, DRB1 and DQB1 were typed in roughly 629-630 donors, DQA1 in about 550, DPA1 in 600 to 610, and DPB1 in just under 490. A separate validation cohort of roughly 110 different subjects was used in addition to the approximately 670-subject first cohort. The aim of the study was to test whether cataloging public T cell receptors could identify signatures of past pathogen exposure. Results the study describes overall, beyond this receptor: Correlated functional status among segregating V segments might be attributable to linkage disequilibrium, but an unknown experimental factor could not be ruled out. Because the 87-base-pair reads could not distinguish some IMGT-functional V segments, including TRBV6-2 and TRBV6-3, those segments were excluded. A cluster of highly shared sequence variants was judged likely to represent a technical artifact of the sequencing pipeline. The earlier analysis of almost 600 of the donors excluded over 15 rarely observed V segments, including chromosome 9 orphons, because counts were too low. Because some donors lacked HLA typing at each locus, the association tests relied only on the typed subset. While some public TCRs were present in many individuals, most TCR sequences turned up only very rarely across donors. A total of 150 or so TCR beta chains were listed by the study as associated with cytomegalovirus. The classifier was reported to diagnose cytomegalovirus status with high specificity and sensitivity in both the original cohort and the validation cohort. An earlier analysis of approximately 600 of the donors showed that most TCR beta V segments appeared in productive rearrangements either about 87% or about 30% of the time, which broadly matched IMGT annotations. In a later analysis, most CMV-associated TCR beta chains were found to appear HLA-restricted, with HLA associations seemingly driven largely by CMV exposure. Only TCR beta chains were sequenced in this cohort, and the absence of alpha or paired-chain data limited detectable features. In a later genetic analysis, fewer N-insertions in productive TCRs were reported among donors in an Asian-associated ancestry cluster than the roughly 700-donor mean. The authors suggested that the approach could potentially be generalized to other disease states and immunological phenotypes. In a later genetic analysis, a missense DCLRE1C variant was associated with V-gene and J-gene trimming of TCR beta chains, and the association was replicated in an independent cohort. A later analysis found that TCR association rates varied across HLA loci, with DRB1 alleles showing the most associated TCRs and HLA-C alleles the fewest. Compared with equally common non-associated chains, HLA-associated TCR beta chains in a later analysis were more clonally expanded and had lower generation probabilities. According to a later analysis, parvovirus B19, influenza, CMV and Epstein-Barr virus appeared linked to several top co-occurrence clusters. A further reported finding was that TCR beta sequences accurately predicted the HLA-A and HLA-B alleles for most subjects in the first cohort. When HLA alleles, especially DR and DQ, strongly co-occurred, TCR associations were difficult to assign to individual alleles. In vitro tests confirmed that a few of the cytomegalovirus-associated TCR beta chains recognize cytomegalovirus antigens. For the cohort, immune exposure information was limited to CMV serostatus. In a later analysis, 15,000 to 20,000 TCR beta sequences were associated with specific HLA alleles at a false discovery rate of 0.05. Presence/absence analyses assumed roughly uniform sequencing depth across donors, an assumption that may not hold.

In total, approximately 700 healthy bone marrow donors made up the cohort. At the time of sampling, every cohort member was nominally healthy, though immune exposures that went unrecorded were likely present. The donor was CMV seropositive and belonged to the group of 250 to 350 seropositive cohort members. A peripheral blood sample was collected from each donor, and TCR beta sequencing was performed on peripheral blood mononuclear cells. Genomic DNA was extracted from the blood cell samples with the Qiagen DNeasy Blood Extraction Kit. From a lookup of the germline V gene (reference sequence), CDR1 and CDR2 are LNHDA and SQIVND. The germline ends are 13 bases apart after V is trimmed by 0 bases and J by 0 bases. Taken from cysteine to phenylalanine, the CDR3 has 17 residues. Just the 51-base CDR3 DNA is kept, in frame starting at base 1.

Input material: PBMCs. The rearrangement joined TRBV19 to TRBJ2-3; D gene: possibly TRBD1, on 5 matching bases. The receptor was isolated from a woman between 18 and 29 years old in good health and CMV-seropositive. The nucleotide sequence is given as TGTGCCAGTAGTATAGATTTCCCCAGGGCGAGCACAGATACGCAGTATTTT. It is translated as CASSIDFPRASTDTQYF.